Listed below are T cell receptor beta chains from one sample, sequenced in a study of blood T cells in healthy people across ages. One entry per CDR3 protein results from TCRdb running MiXCR on the 5' RACE reads. This sample yields approximately 800,000 distinct CDR3 sequences, of which roughly 34% are seen a single time; 10% to 15% belongs to the top ten. The source material was blood. These receptors were taken from a man aged 18 to 29 in good health. CDR3s include the opening cysteine and the closing phenylalanine or tryptophan. D genes are given only for firm matches. The size of a clone is reported for some rows only, either as once, few or many, or as a class for expanded clones.

d_call	clone_size	j_call	v_call	cdr3_aa	cdr3_nt
NA	NA	TRBJ1-1	TRBV2	CASSEVAGQGQTEAFF	TGTGCCAGCAGTGAGGTCGCCGGCCAGGGTCAAACTGAAGCTTTCTTT
TRBD2	NA	TRBJ2-5	TRBV5-1	CASSLVSGGNNEQYF	TGCGCCAGCAGCTTGGTTAGCGGGGGGAACAATGAGCAGTACTTC
NA	NA	TRBJ2-1	TRBV24-1	CATSVPTGGGPNEQFF	TGTGCCACCAGTGTCCCTACCGGCGGGGGCCCCAATGAGCAGTTCTTC
TRBD1	NA	TRBJ1-6	TRBV2	CASSEKGASPLHF	TGTGCCAGCAGTGAGAAGGGGGCTTCACCCCTCCACTTT
NA	many	TRBJ1-4	TRBV6-5	CASSYRDGGNEKLFF	TGTGCCAGCAGTTACCGGGACGGGGGAAATGAAAAACTGTTTTTT
NA	NA	TRBJ2-1	TRBV7-2	CASSPEPLSYNEQFF	TGTGCCAGCAGCCCCGAACCGCTCTCCTACAATGAGCAGTTCTTC
TRBD2	many	TRBJ2-1	TRBV20-1	CSSLADSYNEQFF	TGCAGTTCACTAGCGGACTCCTACAATGAGCAGTTCTTC
NA	NA	TRBJ2-3	TRBV7-8	CASRLSSTDTQYF	TGTGCCAGTAGACTTAGTAGCACAGATACGCAGTATTTT
NA	NA	TRBJ1-5	TRBV7-2	CASSIGEGGSNQPQHF	TGTGCCAGCAGCATAGGGGAAGGGGGGAGCAATCAGCCCCAGCATTTT
NA	once	TRBJ2-5	TRBV4-3	CASSQEVSGTPHSEQYF	TGCGCCAGCAGCCAGGAAGTATCGGGGACTCCACACAGTGAGCAGTACTTC
NA	many	TRBJ2-5	TRBV29-1	CSVESPIGYQETQYF	TGCAGCGTTGAAAGCCCCATCGGGTACCAAGAGACCCAGTACTTC
NA	NA	TRBJ1-2	TRBV4-3	CASSQDLRGGGYTF	TGCGCCAGCAGCCAAGATCTAAGGGGAGGCGGCTACACCTTC
NA	few	TRBJ1-5	TRBV3-1	CASSQGQINQPQHF	TGTGCCAGCAGCCAAGGACAGATTAATCAGCCCCAGCATTTT
NA	NA	TRBJ2-1	TRBV12-3/TRBV12-4	CASSYRVAGEQFF	TGTGCCAGCAGTTACAGGGTTGCGGGCGAGCAGTTCTTC
NA	many	TRBJ2-3	TRBV11-2	CASRLVGVRSTDTQYF	TGTGCCAGCAGGCTTGTGGGGGTCAGAAGCACAGATACGCAGTATTTT
TRBD2	many	TRBJ2-7	TRBV13	CASSPTGTSGGYEQYF	TGTGCCAGCAGCCCCACCGGGACTAGCGGGGGCTACGAGCAGTACTTC
TRBD1	many	TRBJ2-4	TRBV20-1	CSAESPTGMAKNIQYF	TGCAGTGCTGAGAGCCCGACAGGGATGGCCAAAAACATTCAGTACTTC
NA	NA	TRBJ2-5	TRBV29-1	CSVEVGADQETQYF	TGCAGCGTTGAAGTTGGGGCAGACCAAGAGACCCAGTACTTC
TRBD1	few	TRBJ2-3	TRBV13	CASSPGTGSGDTQYF	TGTGCCAGCAGCCCTGGGACAGGGAGTGGGGATACGCAGTATTTT
NA	few	TRBJ1-4	TRBV6-1	CASNEEREGEKLFF	TGTGCCTCCAATGAAGAAAGGGAGGGCGAAAAACTGTTTTTT
NA	many	TRBJ2-7	TRBV7-9	CASRPRGPSYEQYF	TGTGCCAGCAGACCAAGGGGTCCTTCCTACGAGCAGTACTTC
TRBD1	few	TRBJ2-1	TRBV6-2/TRBV6-3	CASNQGAEQFF	TGTGCCAGCAACCAGGGGGCTGAGCAGTTCTTC
TRBD2	NA	TRBJ2-5	TRBV20-1	CSAGGLAGIKTQYF	TGCAGTGCTGGGGGACTAGCGGGGATTAAGACCCAGTACTTC
NA	NA	TRBJ1-1	TRBV25-1	CASSEGGRGVNTEAFF	TGTGCCAGCAGTGAAGGGGGTAGGGGCGTGAATACTGAAGCTTTCTTT
NA	many	TRBJ1-1	TRBV12-3/TRBV12-4	CASSLASDREAFF	TGTGCCAGCAGTCTAGCGAGTGACAGAGAAGCTTTCTTT
TRBD2	NA	TRBJ2-1	TRBV4-3	CASSQPPAGDSYNEQFF	TGCGCCAGCAGCCAACCCCCCGCGGGGGACTCCTACAATGAGCAGTTCTTC
TRBD1	once	TRBJ2-5	TRBV29-1	CSVEDRGQETQYF	TGCAGCGTTGAAGACAGGGGGCAAGAGACCCAGTACTTC
NA	NA	TRBJ2-2	TRBV29-1	CSVVIGAGELFF	TGCAGCGTTGTTATCGGGGCCGGGGAGCTGTTTTTT
TRBD1	NA	TRBJ2-3	TRBV6-2/TRBV6-3	CASKRQGSTDTQYF	TGTGCCAGCAAGAGACAGGGAAGCACAGATACGCAGTATTTT
NA	NA	TRBJ1-1	TRBV2	CASRGRTYEAFF	TGTGCCAGCAGGGGGAGGACATATGAAGCTTTCTTT
TRBD1	few	TRBJ1-2	TRBV6-2/TRBV6-3	CASGRQGIYGYTF	TGTGCCAGCGGGCGACAGGGGATCTATGGCTACACCTTC
TRBD2	NA	TRBJ2-1	TRBV9	CASSVAASGEQFF	TGTGCCAGCAGCGTAGCGGCTAGCGGTGAGCAGTTCTTC
NA	many	TRBJ1-1	TRBV20-1	CSARNRTMNTEAFF	TGCAGTGCTAGAAACAGAACTATGAACACTGAAGCTTTCTTT
TRBD1	NA	TRBJ1-3	TRBV6-6	CASSYSAQGMRNAIYF	TGTGCCAGCAGTTACTCTGCACAGGGGATGAGAAACGCCATATATTTT
NA	few	TRBJ2-7	TRBV15	CATSRDFEGTYEQYF	TGTGCCACCAGCAGAGATTTCGAAGGGACCTACGAGCAGTACTTC
TRBD1	once	TRBJ1-1	TRBV5-6	CASSSGTGDNTEAFF	TGTGCCAGCAGCTCCGGGACAGGGGATAACACTGAAGCTTTCTTT
NA	many	TRBJ1-2	TRBV5-5	CASSLESLPTF	TGTGCCAGCAGCTTGGAAAGCCTTCCCACCTTC
NA	NA	TRBJ2-1	TRBV28	CASKVHNSYNEQFF	TGTGCCAGCAAGGTACACAACTCCTACAATGAGCAGTTCTTC
NA	many	TRBJ1-2	TRBV5-6	CASSLGLGARGYTF	TGTGCCAGCAGCTTGGGATTGGGGGCCAGAGGCTACACCTTC
NA	NA	TRBJ2-5	TRBV5-1	CASSFPEMKTQYF	TGCGCCAGCAGCTTCCCAGAGATGAAGACCCAGTACTTC
TRBD1	few	TRBJ2-1	TRBV9	CASSVVGQGGNEQFF	TGTGCCAGCAGCGTAGTGGGACAGGGCGGCAATGAGCAGTTCTTC
NA	NA	TRBJ1-2	TRBV27	CASSLSGFYRVFSYTF	TGTGCCAGCAGTTTATCTGGTTTTTACAGGGTATTTTCCTACACCTTC
NA	NA	TRBJ2-2	TRBV10-3	CAISGQTNTGELFF	TGTGCCATCAGTGGGCAGACGAACACCGGGGAGCTGTTTTTT
NA	few	TRBJ2-1	TRBV3-1	CASSQDLDAGWDEQFF	TGTGCCAGCAGCCAAGATCTCGATGCGGGGTGGGATGAGCAGTTCTTC
NA	NA	TRBJ2-7	TRBV10-3	CAIREGASYEQYF	TGTGCCATCAGGGAAGGGGCGTCCTACGAGCAGTACTTC
NA	NA	TRBJ2-1	TRBV6-2/TRBV6-3	CASSYSSSTSEQFF	TGTGCCAGCAGTTACTCATCCTCTACCTCGGAGCAGTTCTTC
NA	many	TRBJ2-4	TRBV20-1	CSAEKTRDKNIQYF	TGCAGTGCTGAGAAGACTAGGGACAAAAACATTCAGTACTTC